This passage covers 14 T cell receptor beta chains from one sample sequenced in a study of control samples from healthy donors and cancer patients. TCRdb keeps only in-frame clones here, not all; method: immunoSEQ multiplex PCR. The table shows about 180,000 clones, with approximately 94% occurring only once. Material: blood. These TCRs come from a man aged 30 to 45 in good health.

CDR3 protein: CASSPEWRGQIGNTIYF. CDR3 in DNA: TGTGCCAGCAGCCCTGAGTGGAGGGGGCAAATCGGAAACACCATATATTTT. The chain employs TRBV7-8 and TRBJ1-3; 7 bases map to TRBD1. This CDR3 is built from 17 residues. The trim removed 5 bases at V and 4 bases at J, leaving 14 bases unmatched. CDR1 is SGHVS and CDR2 is FQNEAQ in the germline V gene. The whole variable domain, remainder taken from reference TRBV7-8 and TRBJ1-3, is GAGVSQSPRYKVAKRGQDVALRCDPISGHVSLFWYQQALGQGPEFLTYFQNEAQLDKSGLPSDRFFAERPEGSVSTLKIQRTQQEDSAVYLCASSPEWRGQIGNTIYFGEGSWLTVV.

This chain joins TRBV7-7 and TRBJ1-4; D ambiguous. Trimming removed 4 bases at V and 0 bases at J, with 12 bases between. Germline CDR1 SSHAT, CDR2 FNYEAQ (reference sequence). The CDR3 has 16 residues. CDR3 coding DNA: TGTGCCAGCAGCTACCCACGGAGTCCAACTAATGAAAAACTGTTTTTT. Its translation is CASSYPRSPTNEKLFF.

V and J are TRBV11-3 and TRBJ2-7; weak D call: TRBD1 (5 bases). The CDR3 totals 13 residues. CDR1 is SGHNT, CDR2 YENEEA, per germline. The V gene lost 1 base and the J gene lost 6 bases, with 10 bases spanning the gap. In DNA form, the CDR3 reads TGTGCCAGCAGCTTAGGGCAGGGTGCCGAGCAGTACTTC. It specifies CASSLGQGAEQYF.

The chain employs TRBV19 and TRBJ2-6, with D maybe TRBD1 (6 bases). V shed 9 bases and J shed 0 bases, with 15 bases lying between them. The CDR3 runs to 16 residues. CDR1 is LNHDA, CDR2 SQIVND, per germline (reference sequence). The CDR3 loop reads CASRAGATSGANVLTF. For the CDR3, the DNA is TGTGCCAGCCGGGCAGGGGCTACCTCTGGGGCCAACGTCCTGACTTTC.

The V gene is TRBV5-5, the J gene TRBJ1-1, with 10 nucleotides matching TRBD1. This CDR3 contains 13 residues. The germline CDR1 and CDR2 sequences are SGHKS and YYEKEE (reference sequence). V lost 7 bases to trimming and J lost 4 bases; unmatched junction nucleotides: 4. CDR3 residues: CASVGQGGTEAFF. The CDR3 coding sequence is TGTGCCAGCGTAGGACAGGGGGGCACTGAAGCTTTCTTT.

The chain carries TRBV9 and TRBJ2-5, with 11 bases lining up with TRBD2. Germline lookup yields CDR1 SGDLS and CDR2 YYNGEE. This CDR3 contains 19 residues. The V gene end was trimmed by 0 bases and the J gene end by 4 bases; junction bases not matched to a gene: 14. CDR3 loop: CASSVGGATSGAFTETQYF. As DNA, the CDR3 is TGTGCCAGCAGCGTAGGAGGGGCGACTAGCGGGGCGTTTACAGAGACCCAGTACTTC.

The V gene is TRBV19, the J gene TRBJ1-1; D is perhaps TRBD1 (5 bases). V shed 1 base and J shed 1 base, with 10 bases lying between them. The CDR3 extends over 15 amino acids. CDR1 and CDR2 (germline): LNHDA, SQIVND (reference sequence). DNA for the CDR3: TGTGCCAGTAGTATAGGTCGGACAAGGAACACTGAAGCTTTCTTT. Amino acid sequence: CASSIGRTRNTEAFF.

V and J are TRBV18 and TRBJ2-3, with 11 bases identical to TRBD2. The CDR3 contains 16 residues. The germline V gene encodes CDR1 KGHSH and CDR2 LQKENI. V dropped 4 bases and J dropped 0; count of bases not matched to a gene: 3. The CDR3 DNA reads TGTGCCAGCTCACAGACTAGCGGGGCTAGCACAGATACGCAGTATTTT. Protein: CASSQTSGASTDTQYF. Full variable domain (missing parts from reference TRBV18 and TRBJ2-3): NAGVMQNPRHLVRRRGQEARLRCSPMKGHSHVYWYRQLPEEGLKFMVYLQKENIIDESGMPKERFSAEFPKEGPSILRIQQVVRGDSAAYFCASSQTSGASTDTQYFGPGTRLTVL.

The chain employs TRBV6-1 and TRBJ2-1; no reliable D call. Looked up from germline, CDR1 is MNHNS and CDR2 is SASEGT. V dropped 2 bases and J dropped 4 bases, with 9 bases sitting between them. CDR3 size: 14 residues. CDR3 nucleotide sequence: TGTGCCAGCAGTGAATCTCCAGGTTACAATGAGCAGTTCTTC. Protein: CASSESPGYNEQFF.

This chain connects TRBV4-2 to TRBJ2-1; TRBD2 agrees at 9 bases. Trimming cost V 0 bases and J 7 bases; bases outside gene matches: 7. Germline V gene sequence: CDR1 LGHNA, CDR2 YNFKEQ. The length of the CDR3 is 16 residues. The DNA for the CDR3 is TGTGCCAGCAGCCAAGAGGGCGGGGGGGTCATAAATGAGCAGTTCTTC. It encodes CASSQEGGGVINEQFF.

The genes are TRBV27 and TRBJ1-1; possible D gene TRBD1, 6 bases. Germline CDR1 reads MNHEY; CDR2 reads SMNVEV (reference sequence). With 4 bases removed from V and 4 bases from J, the gap between germline ends came to 13 bases. This CDR3 comprises 14 residues. The CDR3 coding sequence is TGTGCCAGCAGTTCTCAGGGGTTAGGCACTGAAGCTTTCTTT. Amino acids: CASSSQGLGTEAFF.

This rearrangement joins TRBV29-1 to TRBJ1-1; D remains unclear. V was clipped by 4 bases and J by 0 bases, with 6 bases between them. Germline CDR1 reads SQVTM; CDR2 reads ANQGSEA. This CDR3 region has 12 residues. Here the CDR3 reads CSVVGMNTEAFF. The CDR3 nucleotides are TGCAGCGTTGTTGGGATGAACACTGAAGCTTTCTTT.

As DNA, the CDR3 is TGCGCCAGCAGCCACACAATAGCGGGGGCGAACACCGGGGAGCTGTTTTTT. It specifies CASSHTIAGANTGELFF. This sequence joins TRBV5-1 and TRBJ2-2; 9 nucleotides align to TRBD2. Per germline, CDR1 SGHRS and CDR2 YFSETQ. Unmatched junction bases numbered 7, after V lost 4 bases and J lost 0 bases. The CDR3 covers 17 residues.

The gene calls are TRBV11-2 and TRBJ2-1; tentative D call: TRBD2 (5 bases). Germline CDR1 is SGHAT and CDR2 is FQNNGV. The CDR3 is made up of 12 amino acids. V was cut by 5 bases and J by 12 bases, with 14 bases left in between. Here the CDR3 reads CASSLLTEGQFF. CDR3 coding DNA: TGTGCCAGCAGCCTACTTACTGAGGGGCAGTTCTTC.